This is a list of T cell receptor beta chains from one sample in a study of CD8+ T cells in alopecia areata. Data came from immunoSEQ multiplex PCR; TCRdb stores just in-frame clones and leaves some out. This table holds some 200,000 clones, more than 55% found once. This specimen consisted of CD4+ T cells sorted from blood, obtained at week 4, from a patient treated with tofacitinib. The receptors were gathered from a human donor with alopecia areata. The CDR3 runs from the conserved cysteine through the conserved F or W. Fields, in order: clone size, V gene, CDR3 protein. Clone size is shown for a subset of rows, as once, few, many or a class of expanded clone.

NA,TRBV25-1,CASRQQGRNEQFF
NA,TRBV30,CAWAQRNSPLHF
NA,TRBV28,CASNERRTEAFF
once,TRBV2,CASSEGGTSSEKLFF
NA,TRBV29-1,CSVGPRLSYNEQFF
NA,TRBV7-2,CASSYVGSHNEQFF
few,TRBV5-1,CASSHGTSQPREQFF
few,TRBV25-1,CASSETGLSPLEQYF
few,TRBV7-9,CATTALSPLHF
NA,TRBV5-1,CASSLADGDSQNTGELFF
NA,TRBV9,CASSVAVTSGGAKNIQYF
NA,TRBV5-1,CASSLDLQGAEQFF
NA,TRBV7-3,CATSLAGATDTQYF
NA,TRBV20-1,CSARGGYGYTF
NA,TRBV11-1,CASSFNGDQPQHF
NA,TRBV2,CASDRGVEPQHF
few,TRBV2,CASTQGGAETQYF
NA,TRBV18,CASSPGQGGHGYTF
NA,TRBV5-1,CASSLSDNDEQFF
few,TRBV5-1,CASSLAGDVLYNEQFF
NA,TRBV30,CAWAEQGGIQYF
NA,TRBV7-7,CASSLGGVRPETQYF
NA,TRBV29-1,CSAIAGTATYEQYF
few,TRBV29-1,CSVDSGTRLFNEQFF
NA,TRBV7-8,CASSLSNEAATEAFF
few,TRBV7-2,CASSLRKDGLGHSNEQFF
NA,TRBV6-5,CASFPRRGAEAFF
few,TRBV29-1,CSVEARQGPKTQYF
few,TRBV10-3,CAISDTGGTGYTF
NA,TRBV30,CAWSVGTSGNTIYF
few,TRBV28,CASGGNQPQHF
NA,TRBV29-1,CSVEARGQGGYEQYF
once,TRBV6-5,CASSYSQTQYF
few,TRBV29-1,CSVRAGTSLNEQFF
few,TRBV19,CASSIPGRTNTGELFF
once,TRBV18,CASSPGTVPYEQYF
NA,TRBV7-3,CASSAHQGVFNEQFF
few,TRBV29-1,CSVEMGGTDTQYF
NA,TRBV30,CAWSSRAGTNEKLFF
NA,TRBV29-1,CSVERDTDTQYF
NA,TRBV28,CASSTTWAGTGGYTF
NA,TRBV29-1,CSASMRLTDTIYF
NA,TRBV5-4,CASSRGTGGRGSPLHF
NA,TRBV29-1,CSVEKGQGTEAFF
NA,TRBV2,CASSKAGYQETQYF
NA,TRBV28,CASSPPGTYEQYF
NA,TRBV30,CASGLPGDKNIQYF
NA,TRBV29-1,CSVKQDGYTF
NA,TRBV30,CAWSVLEDRGMEQYF
few,TRBV4-3,CAASSDLGQPQHF
NA,TRBV10-3,CAISVGGQETQYF
NA,TRBV7-3,CASKQAGDTGELFF
NA,TRBV2,CASSAGTIAYEQFF